Only a few counts were recorded for the clone carrying this T cell receptor (beta chain). Its antigen is unknown. V lost 1 base, J lost 6 bases, and 15 bases lay in between. The CDR3 is 15 amino acids. Germline assignment: CDR1 SGHTA and CDR2 FQGNSA. The record originates from a study of CD8 T cells in ankylosing spondylitis. The study, taken as a whole, reports: Reportedly, matched ankylosing spondylitis synovial fluid was significantly enriched for disease-linked clones. Some motif variants had been reported before (in reactive arthritis synovial fluid and blood). CD8+ by phenotype, disease-linked clones were relatively rare in peripheral blood. A TCR beta motif of several highly homologous variants seemed to mark ankylosing spondylitis blood.

Making the TCR beta libraries involved quantitative 5'-RACE with molecular barcodes. Each CDR3 protein gets one entry after TCRdb re-called the 5' RACE reads with MiXCR. The sample yields fewer than 450,000 distinct CDR3 sequences, 17% seen once. The sequence came from a male donor with ankylosing spondylitis. V and J are TRBV7-2 and TRBJ1-2, with a possible D match to TRBD1 (5 bases). The specimen was blood, either unsorted or a sorted T cell fraction (not recorded which). The CDR3 loop reads CASSLVFGGVDGYTF. In nucleotides, the CDR3 is TGTGCCAGCAGCTTAGTCTTCGGGGGTGTCGATGGCTACACCTTC.